One sample yielded the 10 T cell receptor beta chains listed below, sequenced in a study of graft-versus-host responses after intestinal transplantation. The repertoire was sequenced with immunoSEQ multiplex PCR; TCRdb's copy has only in-frame clones and lacks some. The sample lists fewer than 90,000 clones, about 95% occurring once. The antigens of these receptors remain unknown. This material consisted of unstimulated CD4+ T cells sorted from spleen or lymph node cells, taken before transplant. Receptors were obtained from a human donor who was the organ donor for an intestinal transplant.

This rearrangement joins TRBV9 to TRBJ2-1; 9 nucleotides line up with TRBD2. CDR1 and CDR2 (germline): SGDLS, YYNGEE. The CDR3 is made up of 16 amino acids. Unmatched junction bases numbered 11, after V lost 7 bases and J lost 3 bases. CDR3 protein: CASGSAGGRIYNEQFF. CDR3 nucleotide sequence: TGTGCCAGCGGGTCGGCGGGGGGGCGTATCTACAATGAGCAGTTCTTC. The whole variable domain, filled in from reference TRBV9 and TRBJ2-1, reads DSGVTQTPKHLITATGQRVTLRCSPRSGDLSVYWYQQSLDQGLQFLIQYYNGEERAKGNILERFSAQQFPDLHSELNLSSLELGDSALYFCASGSAGGRIYNEQFFGPGTRLTVL.

The CDR3 DNA reads TGTGCCAGCAGCGTTGGACAGGCGTTCTACGAGCAGTACTTC. Its protein product is CASSVGQAFYEQYF. V gene TRBV9 combines with J gene TRBJ2-7, with TRBD1 matching over 7 bases. The CDR3 extends over 14 amino acids. The J segment lost 3 bases and the V segment lost 2 bases, leaving 5 bases of the junction unmatched. CDR1 is SGDLS and CDR2 is YYNGEE in the germline V gene.

The DNA for the CDR3 is TGTGCCAGCAGTTCACTAGCGGGGGGGCGGACAGATACGCAGTATTTT. It encodes CASSSLAGGRTDTQYF. The rearrangement joins TRBV27 to TRBJ2-3; 13 nucleotides align to TRBD2. CDR1 is MNHEY, CDR2 SMNVEV, per germline (reference sequence). The CDR3 has 16 residues. V trimming: 4 bases; J trimming: 3 bases; junction bases outside the gene matches: 4.

This chain links TRBV5-4 with TRBJ2-4; a weak D match, TRBD2 (7 bases). CDR3 size: 16 residues. The germline gives CDR1 SGHNT, CDR2 YYREEE (reference sequence). V was cut by 0 bases and J by 3 bases, with 13 bases left in between. CDR3 in amino acids: CASSLGEGVGKNIQYF. CDR3 DNA sequence: TGTGCCAGCAGCTTGGGGGAGGGGGTCGGCAAAAACATTCAGTACTTC.

The V and J genes are TRBV28 and TRBJ2-2, with TRBD1 matching 7 bases. The CDR3 loop spans 16 amino acids. Trimming removed 5 bases from V and 3 bases from J; junction bases left unmatched: 9. The germline V gene has CDR1 MDHEN and CDR2 SYDVKM. CDR3 sequence: CASSPLGQQDTGELFF. CDR3 DNA: TGTGCCAGCAGTCCATTGGGACAGCAAGACACCGGGGAGCTGTTTTTT.

The rearrangement joins TRBV11-2 to TRBJ1-3; D is unresolved. The CDR3 length is 17 residues. CDR1 is SGHAT, CDR2 FQNNGV, per germline. Between the trimmed V and J ends, which lost 4 bases and 2 bases, there was a span of 18 bases. As DNA, the CDR3 is TGTGCCAGCAGCTCCACTCTAGAAGGGCATCCTGGAAACACCATATATTTT. Encoded protein: CASSSTLEGHPGNTIYF.

The rearrangement uses TRBV6-1 and TRBJ1-6, with TRBD1 as a possible D gene (5 bases). Trimming removed 10 bases at V and 7 bases at J, with 14 bases between. This CDR3 comprises 13 residues. Germline V gene sequence: CDR1 MNHNS, CDR2 SASEGT. CDR3 nucleotide sequence: TGTGCCACTTGGGGGACGCCAAATTCACCCCTCCACTTT. Protein: CATWGTPNSPLHF.

J is TRBJ1-2 and V is TRBV28; D gene ambiguous. Trimming cost V 2 bases and J 5 bases, with 9 bases left between them. The CDR3 contains 13 residues. Germline-derived CDR1 and CDR2 are MDHEN and SYDVKM. CDR3 residues: CASSLQVGYGYTF. In nucleotides, the CDR3 is TGTGCCAGCAGTTTACAGGTCGGATATGGCTACACCTTC.

The V call is TRBV6-1, the J call TRBJ1-6; D is unclear. The CDR3 is 14 residues long. V was cut by 6 bases and J by 3 bases, with 9 bases left in between. Looked up from germline, CDR1 is MNHNS and CDR2 is SASEGT. CDR3 sequence: CASSARNYNSPLHF. CDR3 sequence (DNA): TGTGCCAGCAGCGCCAGGAACTATAATTCACCCCTCCACTTT.

This chain joins TRBV2 and TRBJ2-5; 8 positions match TRBD2. The V gene end was trimmed by 2 bases and the J gene end by 4 bases; junction bases not matched to a gene: 6. The CDR3 loop spans 15 amino acids. CDR1 SNHLY and CDR2 FYNNEI come from the germline V gene. CDR3 coding DNA: TGTGCCAGCAGTGAATCTCTCGGGGGGGCAGAGACCCAGTACTTC. This gives the protein CASSESLGGAETQYF.